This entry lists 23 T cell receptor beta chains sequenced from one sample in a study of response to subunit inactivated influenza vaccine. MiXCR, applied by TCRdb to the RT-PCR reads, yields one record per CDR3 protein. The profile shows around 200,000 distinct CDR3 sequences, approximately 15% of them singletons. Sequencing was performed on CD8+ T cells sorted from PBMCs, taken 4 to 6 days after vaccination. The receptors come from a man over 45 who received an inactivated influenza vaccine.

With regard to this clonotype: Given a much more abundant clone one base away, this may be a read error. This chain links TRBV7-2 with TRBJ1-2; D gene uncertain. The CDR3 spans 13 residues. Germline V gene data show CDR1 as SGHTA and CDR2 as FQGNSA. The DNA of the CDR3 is TGTGCCAGCACCGGGTCGATTAACTATGGCCACACCTTC. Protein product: CASTGSINYGHTF.

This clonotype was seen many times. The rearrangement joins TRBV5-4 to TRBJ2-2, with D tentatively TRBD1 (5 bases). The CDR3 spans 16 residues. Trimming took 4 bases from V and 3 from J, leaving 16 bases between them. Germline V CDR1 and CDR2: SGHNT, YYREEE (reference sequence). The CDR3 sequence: CASSGTRGVHTGELFF. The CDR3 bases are TGTGCCAGCAGCGGTACAAGGGGTGTGCACACCGGGGAGCTGTTTTTT.

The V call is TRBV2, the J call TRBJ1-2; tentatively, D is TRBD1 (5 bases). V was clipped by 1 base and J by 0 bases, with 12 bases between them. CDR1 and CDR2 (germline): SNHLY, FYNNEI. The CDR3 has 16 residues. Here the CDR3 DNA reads TGTGCCAGCAGTGAAGTTGGAGGGGCGCCTAACTATGGCTACACCTTC. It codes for CASSEVGGAPNYGYTF.

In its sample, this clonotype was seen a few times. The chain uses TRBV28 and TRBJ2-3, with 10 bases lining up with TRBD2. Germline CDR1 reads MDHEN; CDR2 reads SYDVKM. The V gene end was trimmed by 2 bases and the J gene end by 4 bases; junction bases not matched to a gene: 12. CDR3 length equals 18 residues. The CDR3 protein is CASSLALFEREGPDTQYF. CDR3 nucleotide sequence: TGTGCCAGCAGTTTAGCCCTATTCGAGCGGGAGGGGCCAGATACGCAGTATTTT.

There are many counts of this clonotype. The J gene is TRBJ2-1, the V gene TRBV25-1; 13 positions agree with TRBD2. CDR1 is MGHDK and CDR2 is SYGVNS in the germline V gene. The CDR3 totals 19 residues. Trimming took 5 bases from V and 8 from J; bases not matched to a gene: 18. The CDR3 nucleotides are TGTGCCAGCAGTCCCCAGGTCTTCATGGGACTAGCGGGGCCCGATGAGCAGTTCTTC. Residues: CASSPQVFMGLAGPDEQFF.

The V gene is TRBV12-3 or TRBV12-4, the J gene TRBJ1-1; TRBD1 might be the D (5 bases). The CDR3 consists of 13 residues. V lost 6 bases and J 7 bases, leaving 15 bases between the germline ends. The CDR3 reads CASSSGGWDEAFF. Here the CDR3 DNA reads TGTGCCAGCAGCTCGGGGGGGTGGGATGAAGCTTTCTTT.

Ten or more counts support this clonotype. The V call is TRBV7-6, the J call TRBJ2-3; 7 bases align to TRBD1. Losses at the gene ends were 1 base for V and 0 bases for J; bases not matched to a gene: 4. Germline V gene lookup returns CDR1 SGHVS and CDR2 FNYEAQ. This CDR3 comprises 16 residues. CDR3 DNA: TGTGCCAGCAGCTTAGGGGGACAGCCAAGCACAGATACGCAGTATTTT. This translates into CASSLGGQPSTDTQYF. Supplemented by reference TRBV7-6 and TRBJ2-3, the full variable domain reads GAGVSQSPRYKVTKRGQDVALRCDPISGHVSLYWYRQALGQGPEFLTYFNYEAQQDKSGLPNDRFSAERPEGSISTLTIQRTEQRDSAMYRCASSLGGQPSTDTQYFGPGTRLTVL.

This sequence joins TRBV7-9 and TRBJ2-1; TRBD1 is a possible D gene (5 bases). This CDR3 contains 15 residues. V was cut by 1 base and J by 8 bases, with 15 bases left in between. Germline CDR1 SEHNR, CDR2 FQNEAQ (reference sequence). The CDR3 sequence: CASSLGRGWPDEQFF. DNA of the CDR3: TGTGCCAGCAGCTTAGGAAGGGGCTGGCCGGATGAGCAGTTCTTC.

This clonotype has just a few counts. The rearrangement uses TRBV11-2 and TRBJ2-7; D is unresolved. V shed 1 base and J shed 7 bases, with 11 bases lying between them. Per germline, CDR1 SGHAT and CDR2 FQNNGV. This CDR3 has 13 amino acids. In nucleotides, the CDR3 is TGTGCCAGCAGCTTAGTTGGGGTTGGGGAGCAGTACTTC. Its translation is CASSLVGVGEQYF. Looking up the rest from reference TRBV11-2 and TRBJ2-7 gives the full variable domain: EAGVAQSPRYKIIEKRQSVAFWCNPISGHATLYWYQQILGQGPKLLIQFQNNGVVDDSQLPKDRFSAERLKGVDSTLKIQPAKLEDSAVYLCASSLVGVGEQYFGPGTRLTVT.

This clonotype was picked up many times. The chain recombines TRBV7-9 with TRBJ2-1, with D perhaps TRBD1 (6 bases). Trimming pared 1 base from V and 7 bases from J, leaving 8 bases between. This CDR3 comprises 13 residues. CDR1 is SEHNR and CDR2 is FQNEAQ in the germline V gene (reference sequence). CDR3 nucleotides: TGTGCCAGCAGCTTAGGAGGGGGTAATGAGCAGTTCTTC. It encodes CASSLGGGNEQFF.

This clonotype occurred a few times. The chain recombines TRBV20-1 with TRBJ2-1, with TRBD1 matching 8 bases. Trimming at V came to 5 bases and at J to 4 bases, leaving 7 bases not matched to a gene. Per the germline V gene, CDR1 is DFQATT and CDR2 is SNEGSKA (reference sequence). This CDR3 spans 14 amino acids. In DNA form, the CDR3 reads TGCAGTGCTGCGGACAGGGTATTTTACAATGAGCAGTTCTTC. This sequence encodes CSAADRVFYNEQFF.

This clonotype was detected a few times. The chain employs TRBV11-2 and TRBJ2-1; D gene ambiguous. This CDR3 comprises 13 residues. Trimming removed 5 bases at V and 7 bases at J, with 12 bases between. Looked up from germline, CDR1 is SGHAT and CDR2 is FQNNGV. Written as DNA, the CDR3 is TGTGCCAGCAGCACCGGGCCGATAAATGAGCAGTTCTTC. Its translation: CASSTGPINEQFF. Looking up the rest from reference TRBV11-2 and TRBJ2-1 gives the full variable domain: EAGVAQSPRYKIIEKRQSVAFWCNPISGHATLYWYQQILGQGPKLLIQFQNNGVVDDSQLPKDRFSAERLKGVDSTLKIQPAKLEDSAVYLCASSTGPINEQFFGPGTRLTVL.

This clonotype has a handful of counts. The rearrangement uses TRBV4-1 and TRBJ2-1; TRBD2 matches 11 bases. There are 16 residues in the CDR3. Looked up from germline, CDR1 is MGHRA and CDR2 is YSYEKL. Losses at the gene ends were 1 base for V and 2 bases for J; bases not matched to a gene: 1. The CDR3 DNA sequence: TGCGCCAGCAGCCAAGGTAGCGGGGGGGCCTACAATGAGCAGTTCTTC. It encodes CASSQGSGGAYNEQFF.

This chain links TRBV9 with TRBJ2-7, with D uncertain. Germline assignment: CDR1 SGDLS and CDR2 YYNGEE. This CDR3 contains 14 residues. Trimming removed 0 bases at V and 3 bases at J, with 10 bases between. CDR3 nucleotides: TGTGCCAGCAGCGTAGGGGGTACCCACTACGAGCAGTACTTC. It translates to CASSVGGTHYEQYF.

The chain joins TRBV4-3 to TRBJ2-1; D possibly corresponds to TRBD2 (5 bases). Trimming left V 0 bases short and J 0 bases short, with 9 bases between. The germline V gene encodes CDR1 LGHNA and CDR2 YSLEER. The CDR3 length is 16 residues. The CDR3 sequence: CASSQEPGSSYNEQFF. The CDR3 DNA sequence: TGCGCCAGCAGCCAAGAACCGGGGAGCTCCTACAATGAGCAGTTCTTC.

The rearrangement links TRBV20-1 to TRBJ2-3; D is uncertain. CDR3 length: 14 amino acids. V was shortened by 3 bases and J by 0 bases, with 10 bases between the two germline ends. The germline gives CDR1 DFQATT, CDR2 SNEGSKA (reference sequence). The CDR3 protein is CSASKGPSTDTQYF. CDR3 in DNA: TGCAGTGCTAGTAAAGGACCTAGCACAGATACGCAGTATTTT.

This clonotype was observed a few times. CDR3 coding DNA: TGCAGCGTTGAAACGGGAGGGCAGTACTTC. Amino acids: CSVETGGQYF. V gene TRBV29-1 combines with J gene TRBJ2-7, with TRBD2 matching over 7 bases. Germline V gene lookup returns CDR1 SQVTM and CDR2 ANQGSEA. J was trimmed by 9 bases and V by 2 bases; bases with no gene match: 1. CDR3 size: 10 residues.

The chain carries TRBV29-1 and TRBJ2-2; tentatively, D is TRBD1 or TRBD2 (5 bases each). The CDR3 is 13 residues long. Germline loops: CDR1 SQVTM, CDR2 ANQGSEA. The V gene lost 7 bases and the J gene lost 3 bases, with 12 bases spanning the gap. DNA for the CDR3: TGCAGCGCCCGGGACGGAGACACCGGGGAGCTGTTTTTT. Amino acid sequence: CSARDGDTGELFF.

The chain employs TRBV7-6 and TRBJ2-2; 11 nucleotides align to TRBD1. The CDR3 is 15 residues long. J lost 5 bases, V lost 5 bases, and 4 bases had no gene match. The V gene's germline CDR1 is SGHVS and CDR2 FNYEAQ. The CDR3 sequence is CASSTWDRGTGELFF. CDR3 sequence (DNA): TGTGCCAGCAGCACCTGGGACAGGGGGACCGGGGAGCTGTTTTTT.

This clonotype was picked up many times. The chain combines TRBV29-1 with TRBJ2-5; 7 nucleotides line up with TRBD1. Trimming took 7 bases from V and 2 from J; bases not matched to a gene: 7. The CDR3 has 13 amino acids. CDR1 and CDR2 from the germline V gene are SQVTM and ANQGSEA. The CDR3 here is CSGSEGAQETQYF. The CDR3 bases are TGCAGCGGTAGCGAGGGGGCTCAAGAGACCCAGTACTTC.

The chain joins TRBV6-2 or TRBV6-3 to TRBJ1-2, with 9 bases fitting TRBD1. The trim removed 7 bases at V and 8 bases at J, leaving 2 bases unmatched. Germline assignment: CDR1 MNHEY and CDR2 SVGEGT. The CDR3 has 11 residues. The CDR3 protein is CASTTGGGYTF. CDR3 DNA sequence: TGTGCCAGCACGACAGGGGGAGGCTACACCTTC.

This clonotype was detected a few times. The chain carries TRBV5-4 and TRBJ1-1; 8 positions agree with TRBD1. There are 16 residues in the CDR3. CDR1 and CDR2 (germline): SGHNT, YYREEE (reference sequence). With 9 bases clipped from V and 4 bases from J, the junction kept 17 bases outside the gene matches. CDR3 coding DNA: TGTGCCACCAAAAGAACAGGGGGTAAAGGGGGCACTGAAGCTTTCTTT. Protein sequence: CATKRTGGKGGTEAFF.

The CDR3 loop reads CSARDLMGLFTDTQYF. The DNA for the CDR3 is TGCAGTGCTAGAGATCTTATGGGCCTGTTCACAGATACGCAGTATTTT. The V gene is TRBV20-1, the J gene TRBJ2-3; D ambiguous. Trimming shortened V by 0 bases and J by 2 bases, and 15 bases separated the two germline ends. Germline V gives CDR1 DFQATT, CDR2 SNEGSKA (reference sequence). CDR3 size: 16 residues.